The entry below describes one TCR beta chain. CDR1 and CDR2 from the germline V gene are SGHAT and FQNNGV. The V gene lost 8 bases and the J gene lost 3 bases, with 7 bases spanning the gap. This CDR3 region has 11 residues. Profiling relied on immunoSEQ multiplex PCR, and the TCRdb table lists in-frame clones only, not all of them. The top ten hold 7.8% of the sample, which has fewer than 45,000 clones, approximately 84% seen once. The data stem from a study of glioma-infiltrating T cells after dendritic cell vaccination. No glioblastoma patient carried an isocitrate dehydrogenase mutation. The gene calls are TRBV11-2 and TRBJ1-1; D uncertain. This TCR was recovered from a human donor with glioblastoma. The sequencing used blood, collected before dendritic cell vaccination. The CDR3, as DNA: TGTGCCAGCGAGGACTACACTGAAGCTTTCTTT. This sequence encodes CASEDYTEAFF. Filled out from reference TRBV11-2 and TRBJ1-1, the complete variable domain reads EAGVAQSPRYKIIEKRQSVAFWCNPISGHATLYWYQQILGQGPKLLIQFQNNGVVDDSQLPKDRFSAERLKGVDSTLKIQPAKLEDSAVYLCASEDYTEAFFGQGTRLTVV.